This TCR beta chain was sequenced in a study of blood T cell repertoires in COVID-19 (dated by TCRdb to the early 2020s). Context from the whole study: The collaborator samples originated in the United States, Italy and Spain and spanned the acute and convalescent phases of COVID-19. Sample metadata almost always included a de-identified subject ID, COVID-19 status, age in years and sex. The prospective study material was composed of cDNA or gDNA derived from T cells, B-cell-depleted T cells, or PBMCs. The samples were drawn from the first 160 participants of the ongoing ImmuneRACE study and from 1,254 subjects provided by 6 global collaborators. Subjects who had been exposed to COVID-19, were actively infected with it, or had recovered from it provided the deeply sampled blood TCRbeta repertoires that made up the dataset. Where HLA class I and class II types were available, the types were taken from metadata supplied by the sample provider, not from assay-based typing. The repertoires were released in a freely available public database meant as a resource for research on the immune response to SARS-CoV-2.

General conclusions and limits of the study: How much clinical and demographic metadata was included differed by source and by participant, and the metadata was provided uncurated.

TCRbeta CDR3 regions were amplified from genomic DNA using the immunoSEQ Assay, a bias-controlled multiplex PCR. Per the original workflow: The number of nucleated cells in each sample was estimated by amplification of reference gene primers within the assay. To quantify the absolute abundance of each unique TCRbeta CDR3 rearrangement, sequence reads were collapsed and filtered. For each sample, productive Simpson clonality was calculated as the square root of Simpson's diversity index across productive rearrangements. Here the immuneACCESS table is served through TCRdb, limited to in-frame sequences with V and J called. Missing clones are a known gap in these copies; in checked studies unresolved V genes cover under half, and the rest lacks a known reason. V and J calls plus clone size are reproduced from that table; the DNA served to infer D and trimming. This sample comprises roughly 70,000 clones, about 88% of them detected only once. About 1.5% of the sample lies in the top ten.

Concerning this clone itself: Its antigen is currently not known. No base quality information exists; no much larger clone differs at one position.

Whole blood was collected in K2EDTA tubes by collaborating institutions according to the institutions' own protocols. Collaborator samples were shipped for TCRbeta analysis as frozen whole blood, isolated PBMCs, or DNA extracted from either sample type. The CDR3 sequence holds 16 residues, the cysteine and phenylalanine included. Only CDR3 DNA remains: 48 bases, in frame from the first base. The germline V and J ends show losses of 5 bases and 1 base respectively, and no gene match explains 2 bases of the junction. CDR1 and CDR2 (PRHDT, FYEKMQ) derive from the germline V gene (reference sequence). Specimen: peripheral blood. This TCR was recovered from a man aged 50 to 59 with acute or convalescent COVID-19. This receptor chain uses TRBV13 and TRBJ2-1, and TRBD2 matches 13 of the central bases. The CDR3 reads CASSRTSGSSYNEQFF. The base sequence is TGTGCCAGCAGCCGGACTAGCGGGAGTTCCTACAATGAGCAGTTCTTC.